This TCR beta chain appears in the sequencing data of a study of blood T cell repertoires in COVID-19. This CDR3 spans 10 amino acids. Trimming stripped 7 bases from V and 5 bases from J, with 5 bases between. The germline CDR1 and CDR2 sequences are SGHRS and YFSETQ. A single count supports this clone. Sequencing was performed with immunoSEQ multiplex PCR; in TCRdb, only in-frame clones are kept and a portion is missing. The sample has 150,000 to 180,000 clones, 65% to 90% seen once. Followed over time, Seattle patients had been enrolled while infection was active. This chain joins TRBV5-1 and TRBJ2-3; unclear D gene. This TCR was sampled from a woman aged 55 to 70 with COVID-19, enrolled during active disease. Source material: peripheral blood. In DNA form, the CDR3 reads TGCGCCAGCTCCGGAGATACGCAGTATTTT. It yields the protein CASSGDTQYF.